This T cell receptor beta chain derives from a study of blood T cell repertoires in COVID-19. Germline trimming cut 1 base from V and 7 bases from J; bases unmatched to any gene: 16. CDR1 is SGHVS, CDR2 FQNEAQ, per germline. The CDR3 length is 18 residues. Clones were sequenced by immunoSEQ multiplex PCR, and TCRdb holds only the in-frame ones, with some missing. The sample holds 250,000 to 300,000 clones, approximately 80% seen once. The V gene is TRBV7-8, the J gene TRBJ2-1, with 7 positions matching TRBD2. The sequenced material came from PBMCs or T cells enriched from blood (not recorded which). The sequence was obtained from a man aged 35 to 55 who had been exposed to COVID-19. For the CDR3, the DNA is TGTGCCAGCAGCTTAGTTATTTCTCGGGCAGCCGGGGGGAATGAGCAGTTCTTC. Its translation is CASSLVISRAAGGNEQFF.